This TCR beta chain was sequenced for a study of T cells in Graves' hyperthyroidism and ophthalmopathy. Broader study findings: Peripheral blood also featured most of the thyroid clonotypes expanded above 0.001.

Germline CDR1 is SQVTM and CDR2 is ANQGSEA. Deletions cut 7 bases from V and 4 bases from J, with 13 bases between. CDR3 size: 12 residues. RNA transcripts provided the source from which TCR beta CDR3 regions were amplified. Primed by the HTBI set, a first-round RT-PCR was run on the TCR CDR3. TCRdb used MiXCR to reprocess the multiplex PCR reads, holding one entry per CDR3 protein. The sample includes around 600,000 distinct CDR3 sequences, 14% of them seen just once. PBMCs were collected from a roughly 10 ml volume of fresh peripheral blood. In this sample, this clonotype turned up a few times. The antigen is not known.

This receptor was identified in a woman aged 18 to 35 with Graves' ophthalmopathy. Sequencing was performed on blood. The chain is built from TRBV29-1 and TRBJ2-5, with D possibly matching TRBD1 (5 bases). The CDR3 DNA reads TGCAGCGCCCAAGGGGTGGGAGAGACCCAGTACTTC. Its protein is CSAQGVGETQYF.